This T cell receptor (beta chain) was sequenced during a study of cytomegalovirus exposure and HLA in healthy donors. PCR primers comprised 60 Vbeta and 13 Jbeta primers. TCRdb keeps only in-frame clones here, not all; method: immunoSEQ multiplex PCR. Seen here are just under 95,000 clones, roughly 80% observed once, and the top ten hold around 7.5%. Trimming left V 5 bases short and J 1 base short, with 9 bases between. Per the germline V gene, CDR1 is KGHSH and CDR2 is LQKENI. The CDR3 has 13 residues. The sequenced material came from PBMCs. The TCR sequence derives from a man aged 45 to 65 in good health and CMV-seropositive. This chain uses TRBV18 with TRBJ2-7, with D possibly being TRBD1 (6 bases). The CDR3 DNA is TGTGCCAGCTCAGTCGGACAGTCCTACGAGCAGTACTTC. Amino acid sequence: CASSVGQSYEQYF.